These 15 T cell receptor beta chains share one sample of origin, sequenced in a study of metastatic and nonmetastatic thyroid tumors. Ahead of thyroid surgery, no patient had received treatment of any kind. MiXCR was used by TCRdb to re-call the PCR reads. The table includes about 89,000 clones, around 12% detected once. The sequenced material came from tumor tissue. All receptors derive from a female donor with papillary thyroid cancer or a benign thyroid nodule (not recorded which). Some clones in this sample may be carry-over from other donors' samples.

This clone has at least ten counts. The CDR3 is CASSLGVSTNEKLFF. DNA of the CDR3: TGTGCCAGCAGCTTAGGGGTTTCAACTAATGAAAAACTGTTTTTT. The rearrangement joins TRBV5-8 to TRBJ1-4; possibly TRBD1 for D (5 bases). The CDR3 loop spans 15 amino acids. Germline V gene lookup returns CDR1 SGHTS and CDR2 YDEGEE. Trimming pared 2 bases from V and 0 bases from J, leaving 8 bases between.

This clone came up a few times. The rearrangement links TRBV6-5 to TRBJ1-1; D remains ambiguous. The CDR3 extends over 18 amino acids. Trimming removed 0 bases from V and 4 bases from J, with 21 bases in between. Germline V gene data show CDR1 as MNHEY and CDR2 as SVGAGI. The CDR3 reads CASSYSVVTFEVSTEAFF. The CDR3 DNA is TGTGCCAGCAGTTACTCGGTGGTTACATTCGAGGTGAGCACTGAAGCTTTCTTT.

This clone was counted a few times. Given a much more abundant clone one base away, this may be a read error. This CDR3 is missing its conserved last phenylalanine or tryptophan, likely due to a read error. The CDR3 region is CSIGTSNYGYTS. The CDR3 bases are TGTTCGATCGGGACATCTAACTATGGCTACACCTCC. The chain recombines TRBV2 with TRBJ1-2; D is perhaps TRBD1 (6 bases). Germline V gene lookup returns CDR1 SNHLY and CDR2 FYNNEI. The CDR3 has 12 residues.

This clone was found many times. This rearrangement joins TRBV9 to TRBJ1-4; TRBD1 might be the D (5 bases). Trimming cost V 0 bases and J 13 bases, with 16 bases left between them. Germline CDR1 is SGDLS and CDR2 is YYNGEE. CDR3 length: 14 residues. The CDR3: CASSVGKGAQPLFF. In DNA form, the CDR3 reads TGTGCCAGCAGCGTAGGAAAAGGGGCCCAACCACTGTTTTTT.

In its sample, this clone was seen many times. The chain links TRBV5-1 to TRBJ1-1; 7 bases align to TRBD1. V lost 4 bases and J lost 1; bases outside the gene matches: 4. The CDR3 runs 14 residues. Germline V CDR1 and CDR2: SGHRS, YFSETQ. CDR3 loop: CASSPDRRNTEAFF. CDR3 in DNA: TGCGCCAGCAGCCCGGACAGGCGGAACACTGAAGCTTTCTTT. The full variable domain, with the rest looked up from reference TRBV5-1 and TRBJ1-1, is KAGVTQTPRYLIKTRGQQVTLSCSPISGHRSVSWYQQTPGQGLQFLFEYFSETQRNKGNFPGRFSGRQFSNSRSEMNVSTLELGDSALYLCASSPDRRNTEAFFGQGTRLTVV.

Many counts were recorded for this clone. This rearrangement joins TRBV5-1 to TRBJ1-2; 10 bases are shared with TRBD1. The CDR3 has 15 amino acids. V was clipped by 0 bases and J by 4 bases; unmatched bases: 3. Germline lookup yields CDR1 SGHRS and CDR2 YFSETQ. In DNA, the CDR3 is TGCGCCAGCAGCTTGGCCGGGACAGGGGCCTATGGCTACACCTTC. Residues: CASSLAGTGAYGYTF.

On this clone itself: Possible read error: a much larger clone is one base away. Distinct nucleotide sequences in the sample also encode this CDR3. This rearrangement joins TRBV5-1 to TRBJ1-4; unclear D gene. V lost 0 bases, J lost 7 bases, and 7 bases lay in between. This CDR3 contains 13 residues. The V gene's germline CDR1 is SGHRS and CDR2 YFSETQ. This CDR3 is CASSLAGSEKLFF. Written as DNA, the CDR3 is TGCGCCAGCAGCTTGGCAGGTTCTGAAAAACTGTTTTTT. The variable domain in full, completed from reference TRBV5-1 and TRBJ1-4, reads KAGVTQTPRYLIKTRGQQVTLSCSPISGHRSVSWYQQTPGQGLQFLFEYFSETQRNKGNFPGRFSGRQFSNSRSEMNVSTLELGDSALYLCASSLAGSEKLFFGSGTQLSVL.

This clone was seen many times. This sequence joins TRBV5-1 and TRBJ2-7; TRBD1 matches 11 bases. Germline CDR1 is SGHRS and CDR2 is YFSETQ. With 5 bases clipped from V and 0 bases from J, the junction kept 4 bases outside the gene matches. The CDR3 runs 15 residues. CDR3 nucleotides: TGCGCCAGCAGGGCGGGACAGGGGGGCTCCTACGAGCAGTACTTC. Translation: CASRAGQGGSYEQYF.

The table lists this clone with many counts. V gene TRBV20-1 combines with J gene TRBJ2-1; 8 positions agree with TRBD2. The CDR3 consists of 13 residues. In germline, CDR1 is DFQATT, CDR2 SNEGSKA (reference sequence). For the CDR3, the DNA is TGCAGGCCCAGCGGGAGTGTCGGCAATGAGCAGTTCTTC. Translating gives CRPSGSVGNEQFF.

There are many counts of this clone. The chain couples TRBV6-1 to TRBJ1-3, with D unclear. This CDR3 is 12 amino acids long. From germline, CDR1 is MNHNS and CDR2 SASEGT. V lost 7 bases, J lost 4 bases, and 8 bases lay in between. For the CDR3, the DNA is TGTGCCAGCACTCTGGGCGGAAACACCATATATTTT. As protein: CASTLGGNTIYF.

This clone was seen more than once but under ten times. A much larger clone sits a single nucleotide away, making a read error possible. The rearrangement links TRBV11-3 to TRBJ2-3; 7 bases match TRBD2. This CDR3 comprises 15 residues. Germline values: CDR1 SGHNT, CDR2 YENEEA. In DNA form, the CDR3 reads TGTGCCAGCAGCTTAGGCGGGAGAGGCACAGATGCGCAGTATTTT. It encodes CASSLGGRGTDAQYF.

The chain couples TRBV19 to TRBJ1-2; no definite D call. The CDR3 is made up of 13 amino acids. The germline V gene encodes CDR1 LNHDA and CDR2 SQIVND (reference sequence). V was trimmed by 6 bases and J by 2 bases, leaving 10 bases between them. The DNA of the CDR3 is TGTGCCAGTAGCTGTGACGCGAACTATGGCTACACCTTC. It yields the protein CASSCDANYGYTF.

This clone was detected many times. Other nucleotide sequences in the sample specify the same CDR3. The chain employs TRBV20-1 and TRBJ2-2; no reliable D call. Between the trimmed V and J ends, which lost 3 bases and 2 bases, there was a span of 10 bases. In germline, CDR1 is DFQATT, CDR2 SNEGSKA (reference sequence). The CDR3 totals 14 residues. The CDR3 spells CSARRQLNTGELFF. The CDR3 DNA reads as TGCAGTGCTAGGAGACAACTAAACACCGGGGAGCTGTTTTTT.

This clone was recorded a few times. The V gene is TRBV11-2, the J gene TRBJ2-3; possibly TRBD1 for D (6 bases). The germline V gene has CDR1 SGHAT and CDR2 FQNNGV. This CDR3 spans 15 amino acids. With 4 bases removed from V and 2 bases from J, the gap between germline ends came to 13 bases. The CDR3 here is CASSSRGGFTDTQYF. CDR3 sequence (DNA): TGTGCCAGCAGCTCCCGAGGGGGATTCACAGATACGCAGTATTTT.

This clone was seen ten or more times. The rearrangement uses TRBV9 and TRBJ1-3; D is ambiguous. V lost 7 bases and J lost 0, with 14 bases in between. CDR1 and CDR2 (germline): SGDLS, YYNGEE. This CDR3 is 15 amino acids long. This chain's CDR3 is CASGNPSVSGNTIYF. The CDR3 bases are TGTGCCAGCGGAAACCCCTCGGTCTCTGGAAACACCATATATTTT. Combining the CDR3 with reference TRBV9 and TRBJ1-3 gives the whole variable domain DSGVTQTPKHLITATGQRVTLRCSPRSGDLSVYWYQQSLDQGLQFLIQYYNGEERAKGNILERFSAQQFPDLHSELNLSSLELGDSALYFCASGNPSVSGNTIYFGEGSWLTVV.